These T cell receptor beta chains were read from a single sample in a study of shared clonotypes between healthy human individuals. The data were produced by immunoSEQ multiplex PCR, yet TCRdb's version contains in-frame clones alone and is incomplete. The data contain 600,000 to 750,000 clones, about two thirds of them singletons. What was sequenced was memory CD4+ T cells sorted from blood. The origin of the receptors is a woman aged 30 to 39 in good health. Both conserved end residues are part of each CDR3. The order of the fields is clone size, V gene, D gene, J gene, CDR3 protein, CDR3 DNA. The D gene is left open where the match is weak. Size values are once, few and many counts, or a class for expanded clones, and some rows have none.

>-|TRBV5-4|-|TRBJ2-7
CASSLLVGPYEQYF
TGTGCCAGCAGCTTGTTAGTGGGACCCTACGAGCAGTACTTC
>-|TRBV6-5|TRBD1|TRBJ2-7
CASSPTGTDYEQYF
TGTGCCAGCAGCCCCACCGGGACAGACTACGAGCAGTACTTC
>-|TRBV29-1|TRBD2|TRBJ2-5
CSVPAGGETQYF
TGCAGCGTGCCCGCGGGGGGCGAGACCCAGTACTTC
>few|TRBV10-1|-|TRBJ2-3
CASSVGTGQTDTQYF
TGCGCCAGCAGCGTAGGGACGGGGCAGACAGATACGCAGTATTTT
>few|TRBV19|-|TRBJ1-5
CASSIKANQPQHF
TGTGCCAGTAGTATCAAGGCGAATCAGCCCCAGCATTTT
>-|TRBV5-1|TRBD2|TRBJ2-1
CASRTSGSSEQFF
TGCGCCAGCAGGACTAGCGGGAGTAGTGAGCAGTTCTTC
>few|TRBV15|TRBD1|TRBJ1-1
CATSGRQGKNTEAFF
TGTGCCACCAGCGGGAGACAGGGGAAGAACACTGAAGCTTTCTTT
>once|TRBV29-1|-|TRBJ2-3
CSPRRVGTDTQYF
TGCAGCCCCCGGCGGGTGGGCACAGATACGCAGTATTTT
>-|TRBV18|-|TRBJ2-1
CASSPAYNEQFF
TGTGCCAGCTCACCTGCCTACAATGAGCAGTTCTTC
>-|TRBV6-6|-|TRBJ1-5
CASSYEQGGQPQHF
TGTGCCAGCAGTTACGAACAGGGTGGACAGCCCCAGCATTTT
>-|TRBV7-9|-|TRBJ2-5
CASSLGAGWETQYF
TGTGCCAGCAGCTTAGGGGCAGGGTGGGAGACCCAGTACTTC
>-|TRBV18|-|TRBJ2-7
CASSPPSWAGPSYEQYF
TGTGCCAGCTCACCACCGAGTTGGGCAGGGCCCTCCTACGAGCAGTACTTC
>-|TRBV15|-|TRBJ2-1
CATSRGDGGNEQFF
TGTGCCACCAGCAGGGGGGATGGGGGCAATGAGCAGTTCTTC
>-|TRBV18|TRBD1|TRBJ2-7
CASSLRQGEQYF
TGTGCCAGCTCACTCCGACAGGGCGAGCAGTACTTC
>-|TRBV5-1|TRBD2|TRBJ2-1
CASSLVGREEFF
TGCGCCAGCAGCTTGGTAGGTCGGGAGGAGTTCTTC
>-|TRBV27|TRBD1|TRBJ1-1
CASSFLGTENTEAFF
TGTGCCAGCAGTTTTCTTGGGACAGAGAACACTGAAGCTTTCTTT
>-|TRBV11-2|-|TRBJ1-1
CASSLVLVTEAFF
TGTGCCAGCAGCTTAGTTTTAGTCACTGAAGCTTTCTTT
>-|TRBV6-4|TRBD2|TRBJ2-1
CASSEGTSGSNEQFF
TGTGCCAGCAGTGAAGGGACTAGCGGGAGCAATGAGCAGTTCTTC
>-|TRBV5-1|-|TRBJ2-1
CASSLARVGAEQFF
TGCGCCAGCAGCTTGGCCAGGGTAGGAGCTGAGCAGTTCTTC
>few|TRBV10-1|TRBD2|TRBJ2-2
CASSGGPGTSGTNTGELFF
TGCGCCAGCAGTGGAGGTCCTGGGACTAGCGGGACGAACACCGGGGAGCTGTTTTTT
>-|TRBV5-6|-|TRBJ2-7
CASSPMDAPAYEQYF
TGTGCCAGCAGCCCTATGGACGCACCGGCCTACGAGCAGTACTTC
>-|TRBV18|-|TRBJ2-7
CASSKVANEQYF
TGTGCCAGCTCAAAGGTAGCGAACGAGCAGTACTTC
>few|TRBV7-9|-|TRBJ2-1
CASSTPPGSYNEQFF
TGTGCCAGCAGCACCCCGCCCGGCTCCTACAATGAGCAGTTCTTC
>-|TRBV29-1|-|TRBJ2-7
CSVEERAIREQYF
TGCAGCGTTGAAGAGCGGGCGATTCGGGAGCAGTACTTC
>-|TRBV7-2|-|TRBJ2-1
CASSLIGYLRPHNEQFF
TGTGCCAGCAGCTTAATTGGTTACCTTCGCCCCCACAATGAGCAGTTCTTC
>-|TRBV15|-|TRBJ2-1
CATSLRGEQFF
TGTGCCACCAGCTTGCGGGGTGAGCAGTTCTTC
>few|TRBV5-4|TRBD2|TRBJ2-1
CASSLPSGSFNEQFF
TGTGCCAGCAGCTTGCCCAGCGGGAGCTTTAATGAGCAGTTCTTC
>-|TRBV11-2|-|TRBJ1-3
CASSPQLSGNTIYF
TGTGCCAGCAGTCCCCAGTTATCTGGAAACACCATATATTTT
>-|TRBV6-1|-|TRBJ2-4
CASSEGLEVAKNIQYF
TGTGCCAGCAGTGAGGGGTTGGAAGTAGCCAAAAACATTCAGTACTTC
>few|TRBV5-1|TRBD2|TRBJ2-5
CASSSTSGRAVETQYF
TGCGCCAGCAGCTCCACTAGCGGGAGGGCCGTCGAGACCCAGTACTTC
>-|TRBV4-2|-|TRBJ2-7
CASSQDKAAGEQYF
TGTGCCAGCAGCCAAGACAAGGCAGCGGGCGAGCAGTACTTC
>-|TRBV29-1|-|TRBJ1-3
CSVVTGSTIYF
TGCAGCGTTGTGACAGGTTCAACCATATATTTT
>-|TRBV7-9|-|TRBJ2-5
CASTSTNRETQYF
TGTGCCAGCACCTCGACGAACCGGGAGACCCAGTACTTC
>-|TRBV10-3|TRBD1|TRBJ2-3
CAIRSGTGVSTTDTQYF
TGTGCCATCAGGTCCGGGACAGGGGTTTCCACCACGGATACGCAGTATTTT
>few|TRBV19|-|TRBJ1-2
CASSPDEAGGGYTF
TGTGCCAGTAGCCCAGACGAGGCGGGGGGTGGCTACACCTTC
>few|TRBV18|TRBD1|TRBJ2-5
CASSLNAPGQSQTQYF
TGTGCCAGCTCACTTAACGCTCCGGGACAGTCACAGACCCAGTACTTC
>once|TRBV7-9|-|TRBJ2-2
CASSFSGNTGELFF
TGTGCCAGCAGCTTTTCCGGGAACACCGGGGAGCTGTTTTTT
>few|TRBV19|-|TRBJ2-3
CASSPTRTDTQYF
TGTGCCAGTAGCCCGACTAGAACAGATACGCAGTATTTT
>-|TRBV19|TRBD1|TRBJ1-4
CASSPLRGRDEKLFF
TGTGCCAGTAGTCCTCTCAGGGGGCGCGATGAAAAACTGTTTTTT
>-|TRBV30|-|TRBJ1-6
CAWRSSYNSPLHF
TGTGCCTGGAGAAGCTCCTATAATTCACCCCTCCACTTT
>-|TRBV5-1|TRBD2|TRBJ2-1
CASSLGLAGVNEQFF
TGCGCCAGCAGCTTAGGACTAGCGGGAGTTAATGAGCAGTTCTTC
>-|TRBV27|-|TRBJ2-7
CASAKRGPYEQYF
TGTGCCAGCGCCAAAAGGGGACCATACGAGCAGTACTTC
>-|TRBV6-1|TRBD1|TRBJ1-4
CASSVPGQDEKLFF
TGTGCCAGCAGTGTCCCGGGACAGGATGAAAAACTGTTTTTT
>few|TRBV18|-|TRBJ1-2
CASSEIRGPNYGYTF
TGTGCCAGCTCGGAAATCAGGGGACCTAACTATGGCTACACCTTC
>-|TRBV11-3|-|TRBJ2-7
CASSFTSKGEQYF
TGTGCCAGCAGCTTTACTAGTAAAGGCGAGCAGTACTTC
>-|TRBV7-9|TRBD1|TRBJ2-2
CASSSPGGLNTGELFF
TGTGCCAGCAGCTCCCCAGGGGGCTTGAACACCGGGGAGCTGTTTTTT
>-|TRBV6-6|TRBD2|TRBJ2-1
CASSTVLAGVMNEQFF
TGTGCCAGCAGTACCGTCCTAGCGGGAGTCATGAATGAGCAGTTCTTC
>-|TRBV28|-|TRBJ1-3
CASKRMRGPGSGNTIYF
TGTGCCAGCAAGCGTATGCGGGGCCCAGGCTCTGGAAACACCATATATTTT